Below, 26 T cell receptor beta chains from the same sample are listed, as sequenced in a study of prognosis after radiotherapy for stage I lung cancer. The TCR beta CDR3 region was amplified from genomic DNA, with two rounds of multiplex PCR being used for the amplification. Primers specific to each TRBV and TRBJ gene were used in first-round PCR. Via MiXCR, TCRdb re-called the multiplex PCR reads, giving one row per CDR3 protein. The top ten clones hold approximately 11% of a sample with 13,000 to 15,000 distinct CDR3 sequences, 28% of them seen once. The source material was PBMCs, sampled before or after stereotactic body radiation therapy (not recorded which). All receptors derive from a donor older than 45 with non-small cell lung cancer.

The chain couples TRBV9 to TRBJ1-5, with 8 nucleotides matching TRBD1. The CDR3 spans 13 residues. The ends lost 7 bases at V and 5 bases at J; junction bases unmatched: 5. Germline loops: CDR1 SGDLS, CDR2 YYNGEE. The CDR3 sequence is CASPGQGDQPQHF. For the CDR3, the DNA is TGTGCCAGCCCAGGACAGGGTGATCAGCCCCAGCATTTT.

This clonotype was counted ten times or more. The rearrangement links TRBV7-2 to TRBJ2-3, with D possibly TRBD1 on 5 matching bases. The CDR3 has 15 residues. V was pared by 5 bases and J by 4 bases, with 16 bases between. Germline CDR1 and CDR2: SGHTA and FQGNSA. CDR3 protein: CASSINPTGADTQYF. The DNA for the CDR3 is TGTGCCAGCAGCATAAATCCTACAGGCGCAGATACGCAGTATTTT.

About this clonotype: It differs at one base from a far larger clone, so likely a read error. V usage is TRBV7-2 and J usage is TRBJ1-6; D call uncertain. CDR1 and CDR2 (germline): SGHTA, FQGNSA. Trimming took 4 bases from V and 7 from J, leaving 5 bases between them. The CDR3 runs to 12 residues. The CDR3, as DNA: TGTGCCAGCAGCTCCCCCAATTCACCCCTCCACTTT. Encoded protein: CASSSPNSPLHF.

This clonotype was counted ten times or more. The J gene is TRBJ1-5, the V gene TRBV6-2 or TRBV6-3; D perhaps matches TRBD1 (5 bases). Per the germline V gene, CDR1 is MNHEY and CDR2 is SVGEGT. Trimming stripped 7 bases from V and 2 bases from J, with 15 bases between. The CDR3 extends over 15 amino acids. CDR3 nucleotide sequence: TGTGCCAGCACCCCCGTGGCAGGGCGCAATCAGCCCCAGCATTTT. It is translated as CASTPVAGRNQPQHF.

In its sample, this clonotype was seen many times. This rearrangement joins TRBV20-1 to TRBJ2-7; TRBD1 matches 7 bases. Germline loops: CDR1 DFQATT, CDR2 SNEGSKA (reference sequence). CDR3 size: 14 residues. V was clipped by 6 bases and J by 1 base; unmatched bases: 9. The CDR3 is CSAVDRASSYEQYF. CDR3 coding DNA: TGCAGTGCCGTAGACAGGGCTAGTTCCTACGAGCAGTACTTC.

This clonotype was counted ten times or more. This chain links TRBV11-2 with TRBJ1-1; D perhaps matches TRBD1 (6 bases). The CDR3 has 16 amino acids. The germline V and J ends were trimmed by 4 bases and 5 bases, with 20 bases remaining between them. In germline, CDR1 is SGHAT, CDR2 FQNNGV. The CDR3 region has the DNA TGTGCCAGCAGCTCAGGAGGGCAGGGGAGAGGAACTGAAGCTTTCTTT. Translating gives CASSSGGQGRGTEAFF.

There are many counts of this clonotype. This sequence joins TRBV29-1 and TRBJ2-7; 7 nucleotides align to TRBD2. V shed 5 bases, J shed 6 bases, and the junction held 7 bases outside the gene matches. Germline V gene data show CDR1 as SQVTM and CDR2 as ANQGSEA. CDR3 length equals 12 residues. The CDR3, as DNA: TGCAGCGTTACACGCGGGAGAGGCGAGCAGTACTTC. This translates into CSVTRGRGEQYF.

About this clonotype: One base separates it from a far larger clone, so it is likely a read error. This sequence joins TRBV6-1 and TRBJ1-4, with D unclear. The V gene's germline CDR1 is MNHNS and CDR2 SASEGT. The CDR3 has 12 residues. CDR3 in amino acids: CANSFVDEKLFF. The CDR3 coding sequence is TGTGCCAACAGTTTCGTAGATGAAAAACTGTTTTTT.

In its sample, this clonotype was seen many times. The chain recombines TRBV29-1 with TRBJ2-2, with TRBD2 identical over 7 bases. The germline CDR1 and CDR2 sequences are SQVTM and ANQGSEA. The CDR3 has 13 residues. Germline trimming cut 4 bases from V and 5 bases from J; bases unmatched to any gene: 4. CDR3 DNA sequence: TGCAGCGTTGTCGGGAGGATGACCGGGGAGCTGTTTTTT. It translates to CSVVGRMTGELFF.

This clonotype has ten or more counts. This sequence joins TRBV2 and TRBJ1-1; TRBD1 matches at 9 bases. Per the germline V gene, CDR1 is SNHLY and CDR2 is FYNNEI. The CDR3 length is 13 residues. The V and J ends lost 7 bases and 6 bases, in that order; junction bases with no gene match: 6. The DNA of the CDR3 is TGTGCCAGCACCGTACAGGGGGCGGCTGAAGCTTTCTTT. It encodes CASTVQGAAEAFF. The complete variable domain, with remaining parts taken from reference TRBV2 and TRBJ1-1, reads EPEVTQTPSHQVTQMGQEVILRCVPISNHLYFYWYRQILGQKVEFLVSFYNNEISEKSEIFDDQFSVERPDGSNFTLKIRSTKLEDSAMYFCASTVQGAAEAFFGQGTRLTVV.

This clonotype is labeled as medium-sized. This chain joins TRBV2 and TRBJ2-7, with D uncertain. CDR3 length: 11 amino acids. V was pared by 6 bases and J by 6 bases, with 9 bases between. From germline, CDR1 is SNHLY and CDR2 FYNNEI. The CDR3 spells CASSPISEQYF. CDR3 in DNA: TGTGCCAGCAGCCCCATCTCCGAGCAGTACTTC.

The chain links TRBV2 to TRBJ1-2; D remains unclear. V was trimmed by 4 bases and J by 5 bases, leaving 8 bases between them. CDR1 is SNHLY and CDR2 is FYNNEI in the germline V gene. The CDR3 sequence is 12 residues long. The CDR3 nucleotides are TGTGCCAGCAGTGTGGGATATTATGGCTACACCTTC. Residues: CASSVGYYGYTF. The full variable domain, rest sourced from reference TRBV2 and TRBJ1-2, is EPEVTQTPSHQVTQMGQEVILRCVPISNHLYFYWYRQILGQKVEFLVSFYNNEISEKSEIFDDQFSVERPDGSNFTLKIRSTKLEDSAMYFCASSVGYYGYTFGSGTRLTVV.

A word on this clonotype: The junction does not match germline at one end; this may be a read error. The chain recombines TRBV28 with TRBJ1-5, with TRBD1 matching 9 bases. From germline, CDR1 is MDHEN and CDR2 SYDVKM. The CDR3 extends over 14 amino acids. CDR3 bases: TGTGTCAGCAGCTTGGGACAGGGAAATAAGCCCCAGCATTTT. Protein product: CVSSLGQGNKPQHF.

V and J are TRBV6-9 and TRBJ2-3; TRBD2 matches 7 bases. This CDR3 is 15 amino acids long. V shed 4 bases and J 0 bases; nucleotides not matched to a gene: 4. Germline loops: CDR1 MNHGY, CDR2 SVAAGI. This CDR3 is CASSLLAFSTDTQYF. The DNA of the CDR3 is TGTGCCAGCAGTTTACTAGCGTTTAGCACAGATACGCAGTATTTT.

This clonotype came up many times. The V call is TRBV6-1, the J call TRBJ1-1; D uncertain. V lost 7 bases, J lost 0 bases, and 18 bases lay in between. This CDR3 comprises 16 residues. Germline-derived CDR1 and CDR2 are MNHNS and SASEGT. The DNA for the CDR3 is TGTGCCAGCAAATCTCGTAGCAGCCCCATGAACACTGAAGCTTTCTTT. Translating gives CASKSRSSPMNTEAFF.

This chain links TRBV5-4 with TRBJ2-5; possible D gene TRBD1, 6 bases. Germline V gene data show CDR1 as SGHNT and CDR2 as YYREEE (reference sequence). The CDR3 totals 15 residues. Trimming removed 4 bases from V and 1 base from J, with 14 bases in between. The CDR3 sequence is CASSRATGSQETQYF. In nucleotides, the CDR3 is TGTGCCAGCAGCAGGGCAACAGGGTCCCAAGAGACCCAGTACTTC.

Regarding this clonotype: Mismatch with germline at one junction end may stem from a read error. The V gene is TRBV6-2 or TRBV6-3, the J gene TRBJ2-7; tentative D call: TRBD2 (5 bases). Germline-derived CDR1 and CDR2 are MNHEY and SVGEGT. The CDR3 is made up of 13 amino acids. The CDR3 coding sequence is TGCCTAACACAGCGCGGGCCCTCCTACGAGCAGTACTTC. This encodes CLTQRGPSYEQYF.

This clonotype is judged medium-sized. The chain combines TRBV6-2 or TRBV6-3 with TRBJ2-7, with D possibly being TRBD1 (5 bases). Deletions cut 2 bases from V and 7 bases from J, with 12 bases between. The CDR3 covers 13 residues. Germline loops: CDR1 MNHEY, CDR2 SVGEGT. CDR3 in amino acids: CASSYGRVKEQYF. CDR3 in DNA: TGTGCCAGCAGTTACGGCAGGGTAAAGGAGCAGTACTTC.

This clonotype was seen many times. The chain employs TRBV10-3 and TRBJ2-7; a weak D match, TRBD1 (6 bases). The germline CDR1 and CDR2 sequences are ENHRY and SYGVKD. This CDR3 comprises 15 residues. Trimming took off 7 bases at V and 6 bases at J, with 22 bases between the two ends. The CDR3 loop reads CAINRGGLKPSEQYF. The CDR3 DNA is TGTGCCATCAACCGAGGGGGTCTCAAACCCAGCGAGCAGTACTTC.

This clonotype was seen a few times. Being one base from a much bigger clone, this may be a read error. The CDR3 reads CASSLVVMTGNQPQHF. Here the CDR3 DNA reads TGTGCCAGCAGCTTGGTTGTGATGACAGGGAATCAGCCCCAGCATTTT. The gene calls are TRBV5-5 and TRBJ1-5; the match to TRBD1 covers 7 bases. The V gene's germline CDR1 is SGHKS and CDR2 YYEKEE (reference sequence). Germline trimming cut 0 bases from V and 4 bases from J; bases unmatched to any gene: 7. CDR3 length: 16 amino acids.

This clonotype qualifies as medium-sized. The chain recombines TRBV20-1 with TRBJ2-7; D not resolved. CDR1 is DFQATT, CDR2 SNEGSKA, per germline (reference sequence). Trimming took 3 bases from V and 5 from J, leaving 5 bases between them. This CDR3 contains 10 residues. DNA for the CDR3: TGCAGTGCTAGGAGAAACGAGCAGTACTTC. Amino acids: CSARRNEQYF.

This clonotype was counted ten times or more. The rearrangement links TRBV28 to TRBJ2-5; 7 bases map to TRBD2. The CDR3 is 15 amino acids. Unmatched junction bases numbered 11, after V lost 6 bases and J lost 4 bases. The V gene's germline CDR1 is MDHEN and CDR2 SYDVKM. This CDR3 is CASSSPGRAAETQYF. The CDR3 nucleotides are TGTGCCAGCAGCTCACCTGGGAGGGCCGCAGAGACCCAGTACTTC.

This clonotype was observed many times. The chain joins TRBV9 to TRBJ2-3; TRBD1 aligns across 7 bases. The CDR3 consists of 14 residues. Germline loops: CDR1 SGDLS, CDR2 YYNGEE. The V segment lost 4 bases and the J segment 2 bases; nucleotides outside the gene matches: 4. CDR3 region: CASSSGQTTDTQYF. The CDR3 nucleotides are TGTGCCAGCAGCTCGGGACAGACCACAGATACGCAGTATTTT.

Notes on this clonotype: One end of the junction fails to match germline, which may point to a read error. The chain combines TRBV28 with TRBJ2-7; 8 bases are shared with TRBD1. Germline CDR1 reads MDHEN; CDR2 reads SYDVKM. The CDR3 runs to 14 residues. Here the CDR3 reads CASSTNRGQEFIVF. CDR3 nucleotide sequence: TGTGCCAGCAGTACGAACCGGGGACAGGAGTTTATAGTATTC.

This clonotype was seen ten or more times. The chain links TRBV20-1 to TRBJ1-3; TRBD1 aligns across 7 bases. The germline gives CDR1 DFQATT, CDR2 SNEGSKA (reference sequence). The V segment lost 5 bases and the J segment 7 bases; nucleotides outside the gene matches: 17. The CDR3 loop spans 16 amino acids. CDR3 sequence (DNA): TGCAGTGCTCCCGACAGGGAGTCTGGGACGCTCAACACCATATATTTT. Protein sequence: CSAPDRESGTLNTIYF.

This clonotype came up many times. V is TRBV9 and J is TRBJ2-1; D assignment may be TRBD1 or TRBD2 (5 bases each). The V gene lost 4 bases and the J gene lost 9 bases, with 17 bases spanning the gap. The CDR3 sequence is 14 residues long. Germline V gives CDR1 SGDLS, CDR2 YYNGEE. CDR3 coding DNA: TGTGCCAGCAGCACCGGGACGGCCAAGCCTGAGCAGTTCTTC. As protein: CASSTGTAKPEQFF.